The 31 T cell receptor beta chains in this list originate from one sample, sequenced in a study of blood T cell repertoires in COVID-19. Assay used: immunoSEQ multiplex PCR; TCRdb lists only in-frame clones, some missing. The sample yields about 80,000 clones, approximately 88% seen once. The sequenced sample was peripheral blood. Source of these receptors: a woman older than 75 with acute or convalescent COVID-19.

The chain combines TRBV5-1 with TRBJ2-7; D remains ambiguous. This CDR3 is 14 amino acids long. V was clipped by 5 bases and J by 0 bases, with 12 bases between them. CDR1 SGHRS and CDR2 YFSETQ come from the germline V gene. The CDR3 is CASSAALSSYEQYF. The CDR3, as DNA: TGCGCCAGCAGTGCGGCGCTGAGCTCCTACGAGCAGTACTTC.

The chain couples TRBV6-1 to TRBJ2-7; TRBD2 matches 11 bases. The CDR3 spans 15 residues. From germline, CDR1 is MNHNS and CDR2 SASEGT. Losses at the gene ends were 2 bases for V and 7 bases for J; bases not matched to a gene: 7. This CDR3 is CASSESSGRAAEQYF. The CDR3 DNA follows: TGTGCCAGCAGTGAAAGTAGCGGGAGGGCCGCGGAGCAGTACTTC.

The chain uses TRBV4-2 and TRBJ1-2; 7 bases are shared with TRBD1. Germline loops: CDR1 LGHNA, CDR2 YNFKEQ. Trimming removed 6 bases from V and 1 base from J; junction bases left unmatched: 8. The CDR3 totals 15 residues. The CDR3 coding sequence is TGTGCCAGCAGTCTAGACAGGGCCCATAACTATGGCTACACCTTC. Translation: CASSLDRAHNYGYTF.

The genes are TRBV12-3 or TRBV12-4 and TRBJ2-5, with 8 nucleotides matching TRBD2. With V trimmed by 6 bases and J by 5 bases, 5 bases remained unmatched. The CDR3 loop spans 13 amino acids. The CDR3 spells CASSLSGTETQYF. The CDR3 DNA is TGTGCCAGCAGCCTTAGCGGGACTGAGACCCAGTACTTC.

This chain connects TRBV5-1 to TRBJ2-1, with 8 bases that match TRBD1. CDR3 length: 13 residues. The V segment lost 2 bases and the J segment 10 bases; nucleotides outside the gene matches: 5. Per germline, CDR1 SGHRS and CDR2 YFSETQ. CDR3 bases: TGCGCCAGCAGCTTCACAGGGGACAGGGAGCAGTTCTTC. This gives the protein CASSFTGDREQFF. Filled out from reference TRBV5-1 and TRBJ2-1, the complete variable domain reads KAGVTQTPRYLIKTRGQQVTLSCSPISGHRSVSWYQQTPGQGLQFLFEYFSETQRNKGNFPGRFSGRQFSNSRSEMNVSTLELGDSALYLCASSFTGDREQFFGPGTRLTVL.

This chain uses TRBV5-1 with TRBJ2-3, with TRBD2 matching over 10 bases. Germline V gives CDR1 SGHRS, CDR2 YFSETQ. CDR3 length equals 14 residues. The ends lost 4 bases at V and 4 bases at J; junction bases unmatched: 3. The CDR3, as DNA: TGCGCCAGCAGCAGAGCGGGAGGGTCAGATACGCAGTATTTT. As protein: CASSRAGGSDTQYF.

This sequence joins TRBV29-1 and TRBJ1-5, with D hard to call. This CDR3 spans 14 amino acids. Trimming took off 4 bases at V and 0 bases at J, with 10 bases between the two ends. The germline V gene encodes CDR1 SQVTM and CDR2 ANQGSEA. CDR3 DNA: TGCAGCGTTGGCGGAGGGAATAGCAATCAGCCCCAGCATTTT. Amino acid sequence: CSVGGGNSNQPQHF.

This clone occurred once. The chain is built from TRBV12-3 or TRBV12-4 and TRBJ1-1, with 9 bases matching TRBD1. The CDR3 contains 12 residues. V shed 8 bases and J 7 bases; nucleotides not matched to a gene: 5. As DNA, the CDR3 is TGTGCCAGCGCCGGGGACAGGGTTGAAGCTTTCTTT. Its translation is CASAGDRVEAFF.

The chain carries TRBV11-2 and TRBJ1-6, with D uncertain. V was cut by 1 base and J by 9 bases, with 19 bases left in between. In germline, CDR1 is SGHAT, CDR2 FQNNGV. The CDR3 totals 17 residues. CDR3 sequence reads: CASSLGRLGDKGSPLHF. The CDR3, as DNA: TGTGCCAGCAGCTTAGGCAGGCTCGGGGATAAGGGTTCACCCCTCCACTTT.

This rearrangement joins TRBV4-1 to TRBJ2-2; D perhaps matches TRBD2 (6 bases). Germline V gene data show CDR1 as MGHRA and CDR2 as YSYEKL. Deletions cut 4 bases from V and 3 bases from J, with 15 bases between. The CDR3 extends over 16 amino acids. The CDR3 sequence is CASSLGIREDTGELFF. The CDR3 DNA reads as TGCGCCAGCAGCCTCGGAATCAGGGAGGACACCGGGGAGCTGTTTTTT.

This chain links TRBV14 with TRBJ1-4; a possible D gene is TRBD1 (5 bases). V was clipped by 4 bases and J by 7 bases, with 10 bases between them. Germline V gene lookup returns CDR1 SGHDN and CDR2 FVKESK. The CDR3 length is 13 residues. CDR3 sequence reads: CASSLLGGEKLFF. As DNA, the CDR3 is TGTGCCAGCAGCCTGTTGGGGGGTGAAAAACTGTTTTTT. The whole variable domain, remainder taken from reference TRBV14 and TRBJ1-4, is EAGVTQFPSHSVIEKGQTVTLRCDPISGHDNLYWYRRVMGKEIKFLLHFVKESKQDESGMPNNRFLAERTGGTYSTLKVQPAELEDSGVYFCASSLLGGEKLFFGSGTQLSVL.

V and J are TRBV5-1 and TRBJ2-3; D possibly corresponds to TRBD1 (5 bases). The germline V and J ends were trimmed by 2 bases and 2 bases, with 15 bases remaining between them. CDR3 size: 16 residues. Germline loops: CDR1 SGHRS, CDR2 YFSETQ. This CDR3 reads CASSFFGRGSTDTQYF. CDR3 nucleotide sequence: TGCGCCAGCAGCTTTTTTGGTAGGGGCTCCACAGATACGCAGTATTTT.

This clone was observed a single time. The chain has TRBV30 and TRBJ1-5; 7 bases are a match to TRBD1. V was pared by 2 bases and J by 2 bases, with 18 bases of the junction left unmatched. Looked up from germline, CDR1 is GTSNPN and CDR2 is SVGIG (reference sequence). The CDR3 has 19 amino acids. CDR3 loop: CAWSPRQGERRIGNQPQHF. In DNA form, the CDR3 reads TGTGCCTGGAGTCCCCGACAGGGTGAACGGAGGATCGGCAATCAGCCCCAGCATTTT.

The J gene is TRBJ1-2, the V gene TRBV30; TRBD1 aligns across 10 bases. Per the germline V gene, CDR1 is GTSNPN and CDR2 is SVGIG (reference sequence). The CDR3 runs to 16 residues. The J segment lost 6 bases and the V segment lost 0 bases, leaving 10 bases of the junction unmatched. The DNA for the CDR3 is TGTGCCTGGAGTGTAGGGGCCCCGACAGGGGGCAATGGCTACACCTTC. Residues: CAWSVGAPTGGNGYTF.

The CDR3 DNA follows: TGCGCCAGCAGCTTGGTGGGGCAGGGGCGAAACTATGGCTACACCTTC. Translated, it gives CASSLVGQGRNYGYTF. The chain joins TRBV5-1 to TRBJ1-2; D is perhaps TRBD1 (6 bases). Germline-derived CDR1 and CDR2 are SGHRS and YFSETQ. The CDR3 extends over 16 amino acids. Between the trimmed V and J ends, which lost 0 bases and 2 bases, there was a span of 14 bases.

V is TRBV29-1 and J is TRBJ2-1, with D tentatively TRBD1 (6 bases). Germline V gene sequence: CDR1 SQVTM, CDR2 ANQGSEA. The CDR3 loop spans 10 amino acids. The V end lost 7 bases, the J end lost 8 bases, and 9 bases lay between the germline ends. CDR3 loop: CSGTGYEQFF. For the CDR3, the DNA is TGCAGCGGTACAGGGTATGAGCAGTTCTTC.

The chain joins TRBV7-3 to TRBJ2-1, with 11 bases identical to TRBD2. The CDR3 has 15 residues. J was trimmed by 7 bases and V by 3 bases; bases with no gene match: 5. The germline gives CDR1 SGHTA, CDR2 FQGTGA. This chain's CDR3 is CASSLSPSGRNEQFF. DNA for the CDR3: TGTGCCAGCAGCTTGAGCCCTAGCGGGAGGAATGAGCAGTTCTTC.

The chain recombines TRBV30 with TRBJ2-7, with TRBD1 as a possible D gene (6 bases). The CDR3 extends over 15 amino acids. Germline loops: CDR1 GTSNPN, CDR2 SVGIG (reference sequence). The V gene lost 3 bases and the J gene lost 3 bases, with 18 bases spanning the gap. The CDR3 bases are TGTGCCTGGAGGCACCCTGGGACATCTGGCTACGAGCAGTACTTC. Encoded protein: CAWRHPGTSGYEQYF. The full variable domain, rest sourced from reference TRBV30 and TRBJ2-7, is SQTIHQWPATLVQPVGSPLSLECTVEGTSNPNLYWYRQAAGRGLQLLFYSVGIGQISSEVPQNLSASRPQDRQFILSSKKLLLSDSGFYLCAWRHPGTSGYEQYFGPGTRLTVT.

J is TRBJ2-1 and V is TRBV29-1; 9 nucleotides align to TRBD1. V lost 4 bases to trimming and J lost 6 bases; unmatched junction nucleotides: 10. The germline gives CDR1 SQVTM, CDR2 ANQGSEA. This CDR3 has 15 amino acids. The chain's CDR3 is CSVANLGQGTNEQFF. Here the CDR3 DNA reads TGCAGCGTTGCCAACCTTGGACAGGGGACCAATGAGCAGTTCTTC.

The gene calls are TRBV10-3 and TRBJ2-1; no definite D call. This CDR3 has 11 residues. V was clipped by 8 bases and J by 4 bases, with 6 bases between them. The germline CDR1 and CDR2 sequences are ENHRY and SYGVKD. The CDR3 sequence is CAIPFYNEQFF. The CDR3 bases are TGTGCCATCCCTTTTTACAATGAGCAGTTCTTC.

The V call is TRBV13, the J call TRBJ1-3; 9 nucleotides agree with TRBD1. This CDR3 region has 17 residues. The germline V gene encodes CDR1 PRHDT and CDR2 FYEKMQ (reference sequence). The junction had 12 bases not matched to a gene; V was cut back by 5 bases and J by 4 bases. CDR3 residues: CASSEAGTGYSGNTIYF. CDR3 DNA sequence: TGTGCCAGCAGCGAAGCGGGGACAGGGTACTCCGGAAACACCATATATTTT.

The chain carries TRBV5-5 and TRBJ1-5; D remains unclear. CDR3 size: 13 residues. The V end was cut by 5 bases, the J end by 0 bases, with 6 bases between. Germline CDR1 and CDR2: SGHKS and YYEKEE (reference sequence). This CDR3 is CASSPNSNQPQHF. CDR3 nucleotides: TGTGCCAGCAGTCCTAATAGCAATCAGCCCCAGCATTTT. The full variable domain, its missing parts supplied by reference TRBV5-5 and TRBJ1-5, is DAGVTQSPTHLIKTRGQQVTLRCSPISGHKSVSWYQQVLGQGPQFIFQYYEKEERGRGNFPDRFSARQFPNYSSELNVNALLLGDSALYLCASSPNSNQPQHFGDGTRLSIL.

This clone was seen only once. J is TRBJ2-5 and V is TRBV6-5; 8 nucleotides align to TRBD2. Germline CDR1 and CDR2: MNHEY and SVGAGI. The V segment lost 7 bases and the J segment 4 bases; nucleotides outside the gene matches: 5. The CDR3 has 13 amino acids. The CDR3 nucleotides are TGTGCCAGCACCTTAGCGGGGAGAGAGACCCAGTACTTC. Its translation: CASTLAGRETQYF.

The J gene is TRBJ2-3, the V gene TRBV3-1 (or the pseudogene TRBV3-2), with 10 bases identical to TRBD2. V was clipped by 1 base and J by 3 bases; unmatched bases: 4. Germline V gene sequence: CDR1 LGHDT, CDR2 YNNKEL (reference sequence). CDR3 length: 16 amino acids. The CDR3: CASSQVPSGGTDTQYF. In DNA, the CDR3 is TGTGCCAGCAGCCAAGTCCCTAGCGGGGGTACAGATACGCAGTATTTT.

V usage is TRBV2 and J usage is TRBJ2-2; D remains ambiguous. The CDR3 sequence is 15 residues long. The V and J ends lost 9 bases and 1 base respectively, with 15 bases between them. Germline V lookup: CDR1 SNHLY, CDR2 FYNNEI. CDR3 residues: CASARLLVNTGELFF. DNA for the CDR3: TGTGCCAGTGCTCGGTTACTGGTGAACACCGGGGAGCTGTTTTTT.

The V and J genes are TRBV7-9 and TRBJ1-2; D unresolved. The length of the CDR3 is 12 residues. The germline V and J ends were trimmed by 2 bases and 8 bases, with 9 bases remaining between them. CDR1 SEHNR and CDR2 FQNEAQ come from the germline V gene (reference sequence). CDR3 nucleotide sequence: TGTGCCAGCAGCTTAAACGAGAAGGGCTACACCTTC. This gives the protein CASSLNEKGYTF.

Only a few counts were recorded for this clone. The chain is built from TRBV6-5 and TRBJ2-2; TRBD1 aligns across 8 bases. From germline, CDR1 is MNHEY and CDR2 SVGAGI. CDR3 length: 15 residues. The J segment lost 1 base and the V segment lost 7 bases, leaving 5 bases of the junction unmatched. The CDR3 loop is CASNIQGGNTGELFF. The CDR3 DNA reads as TGTGCCAGCAATATACAGGGGGGGAACACCGGGGAGCTGTTTTTT.

This chain uses TRBV6-5 with TRBJ1-2; 7 bases are shared with TRBD1. Trimming cost V 0 bases and J 4 bases; bases outside gene matches: 2. CDR1 is MNHEY, CDR2 SVGAGI, per germline. The CDR3 loop spans 14 amino acids. CDR3 DNA sequence: TGTGCCAGCAGTTACTCAGGGGGCTCCTATGGCTACACCTTC. Amino acids: CASSYSGGSYGYTF.

In its sample, this clone was seen once. The chain is built from TRBV10-3 and TRBJ2-5, with 9 bases fitting TRBD1. The V gene end was trimmed by 4 bases and the J gene end by 4 bases; junction bases not matched to a gene: 4. CDR3 length: 14 amino acids. Looked up from germline, CDR1 is ENHRY and CDR2 is SYGVKD. CDR3 amino acids: CAISGGQGTETQYF. The DNA for the CDR3 is TGTGCCATCAGTGGGGGACAGGGTACAGAGACCCAGTACTTC.

The chain combines TRBV6-5 with TRBJ2-2; 10 bases are a match to TRBD1. J lost 2 bases, V lost 7 bases, and 4 bases had no gene match. The CDR3 totals 15 residues. The germline V gene encodes CDR1 MNHEY and CDR2 SVGAGI. CDR3 coding DNA: TGTGCCAGCACCTTGACAGGGGGCAACACCGGGGAGCTGTTTTTT. It codes for CASTLTGGNTGELFF.

The chain carries TRBV5-1 and TRBJ1-1; D is unresolved. This CDR3 has 15 amino acids. Germline V gene data show CDR1 as SGHRS and CDR2 as YFSETQ. V was cut by 0 bases and J by 1 base, with 10 bases left in between. CDR3 sequence (DNA): TGCGCCAGCAGCTTGGCCCAGGTGAGGAACACTGAAGCTTTCTTT. It translates to CASSLAQVRNTEAFF.